Given below is one T cell receptor (beta chain) in context. The data were taken from a study of preoperative IRX-2 immunotherapy in early breast cancer. V was cut by 0 bases and J by 1 base, with 7 bases left in between. The CDR3 extends over 14 amino acids. Germline assignment: CDR1 LGHNA and CDR2 YSLEER. Treatment given: preoperative locoregional IRX-2 cytokine immunotherapy. Preoperative locoregional IRX-2 cytokine immunotherapy was tested in the phase Ib source study. Measured with immunoSEQ multiplex PCR; TCRdb has only the in-frame clones, and not every one. The sample lists 43,000 or so clones; about 95% were seen once.

Source: tumor tissue, taken after IRX-2 immunotherapy. The chain is built from TRBV4-3 and TRBJ2-7; D is unclear. The TCR originated in a human donor with breast cancer. The CDR3 nucleotides are TGCGCCAGCAGCCAAGATCAAAGGTCCTACGAGCAGTACTTC. This encodes CASSQDQRSYEQYF.